Listed here are 5 T cell receptor beta chains from one sample, sequenced in a study of blood T cell repertoires in COVID-19. Measured with immunoSEQ multiplex PCR; TCRdb has only the in-frame clones, and not every one. The sample lists about 130,000 clones, over 75% occurring once. Sequencing was carried out using peripheral blood. Receptor source: a man at least 80 years old with active or convalescent COVID-19.

This rearrangement joins TRBV5-5 to TRBJ2-1; 12 bases agree with TRBD1. Germline V CDR1 and CDR2: SGHKS, YYEKEE (reference sequence). This CDR3 is 15 amino acids long. Germline trimming cut 5 bases from V and 4 bases from J; bases unmatched to any gene: 4. DNA of the CDR3: TGTGCCAGCAGTTCGGGACAGGGGGCATACAATGAGCAGTTCTTC. Its translation is CASSSGQGAYNEQFF.

The chain employs TRBV15 and TRBJ2-2, with TRBD2 as a possible D gene (5 bases). Germline V gene lookup returns CDR1 LNHNV and CDR2 YYDKDF (reference sequence). This CDR3 is built from 14 residues. V shed 8 bases and J shed 4 bases, with 14 bases lying between them. The CDR3 is CATGRGLSTGELFF. CDR3 coding DNA: TGTGCCACCGGGAGAGGGTTGAGCACCGGGGAGCTGTTTTTT.

The rearrangement joins TRBV7-3 to TRBJ2-7; possibly TRBD1 for D (6 bases). V lost 5 bases and J lost 4, with 18 bases in between. CDR3 size: 15 residues. The germline V gene encodes CDR1 SGHTA and CDR2 FQGTGA. The CDR3 DNA sequence: TGTGCCAGCAGCCGAGGACAGTCCACCGTTTACGAGCAGTACTTC. Translating gives CASSRGQSTVYEQYF.

The V call is TRBV4-1, the J call TRBJ1-4; possibly TRBD1 for D (6 bases). This CDR3 has 18 residues. The V gene's germline CDR1 is MGHRA and CDR2 YSYEKL. Trimming left V 2 bases short and J 0 bases short, with 16 bases between. The CDR3 spells CASSQRPGALATNEKLFF. The CDR3 DNA sequence: TGCGCCAGCAGCCAACGGCCAGGGGCGTTGGCAACTAATGAAAAACTGTTTTTT.

V and J are TRBV12-3 or TRBV12-4 and TRBJ1-4; TRBD1 might be the D (5 bases). There are 13 residues in the CDR3. The ends were cut back, 3 bases at V and 7 bases at J, with 9 bases in the middle. The CDR3: CASSFNGGEKLFF. The DNA for the CDR3 is TGTGCCAGCAGTTTTAACGGGGGTGAAAAACTGTTTTTT.